Each of the 18 T cell receptor beta chains below was sequenced from the same sample in a study of blood T cell repertoires in COVID-19. Data came from immunoSEQ multiplex PCR; TCRdb stores just in-frame clones and leaves some out. The sample records over 90,000 clones, approximately 86% being singletons. Source material: peripheral blood. The receptors stem from a human donor in a cohort sampled during active COVID-19.

This chain joins TRBV6-5 and TRBJ1-2, with 9 bases matching TRBD1. The J segment lost 5 bases and the V segment lost 6 bases, leaving 4 bases of the junction unmatched. CDR3 size: 13 residues. In germline, CDR1 is MNHEY, CDR2 SVGAGI. CDR3 residues: CASRPDRGYGYTF. For the CDR3, the DNA is TGTGCCAGCAGACCGGACAGGGGATATGGCTACACCTTC.

The chain employs TRBV13 and TRBJ2-7; unclear D gene. Germline CDR1 reads PRHDT; CDR2 reads FYEKMQ (reference sequence). CDR3 length equals 12 residues. V shed 1 base and J shed 2 bases, with 3 bases lying between them. CDR3 nucleotide sequence: TGTGCCAGCAGCTTAGCCACCTACGAGCAGTACTTC. It is translated as CASSLATYEQYF.

This sequence joins TRBV6-5 and TRBJ1-2; 12 bases line up with TRBD1. V lost 0 bases, J lost 8 bases, and 4 bases stayed unmatched. The germline V gene encodes CDR1 MNHEY and CDR2 SVGAGI. The CDR3 spans 15 residues. CDR3 loop: CASSYSGQGAKGYTF. The CDR3 region has the DNA TGTGCCAGCAGTTACTCGGGACAGGGGGCTAAAGGCTACACCTTC.

The chain couples TRBV9 to TRBJ2-1; 7 bases line up with TRBD1. The V segment lost 3 bases and the J segment 8 bases; nucleotides outside the gene matches: 5. The CDR3 length is 13 residues. CDR1 SGDLS and CDR2 YYNGEE come from the germline V gene. CDR3 sequence reads: CASSDPQGDEQFF. The CDR3 bases are TGTGCCAGCAGCGACCCCCAGGGGGATGAGCAGTTCTTC.

For the CDR3, the DNA is TGCGCCAGCAGCGCGCGGCTTACAGGGGGCATCGGTGGCTACACCTTC. Translated: CASSARLTGGIGGYTF. This chain uses TRBV5-1 with TRBJ1-2, with 9 bases identical to TRBD1. This CDR3 region has 16 residues. Germline CDR1 reads SGHRS; CDR2 reads YFSETQ. J lost 7 bases, V lost 4 bases, and 14 bases had no gene match.

This clone was seen once. The chain employs TRBV6-2 or TRBV6-3 and TRBJ1-2; D is undetermined. The CDR3 covers 12 residues. Trimming removed 5 bases from V and 0 bases from J, with 4 bases in between. CDR1 and CDR2 from the germline V gene are MNHEY and SVGEGT. The CDR3 nucleotides are TGTGCCAGCAGTCTGTCTAACTATGGCTACACCTTC. Amino acids: CASSLSNYGYTF.

The CDR3 is CASSWLRGYGYTF. In DNA, the CDR3 is TGTGCCAGCAGCTGGTTGCGTGGCTATGGCTACACCTTC. The genes are TRBV7-8 and TRBJ1-2; D is undetermined. Trimming cost V 4 bases and J 4 bases, with 10 bases left between them. This CDR3 region has 13 residues. Germline V gene lookup returns CDR1 SGHVS and CDR2 FQNEAQ.

This chain links TRBV7-2 with TRBJ2-7, with D possibly being TRBD2 (5 bases). Germline V lookup: CDR1 SGHTA, CDR2 FQGNSA. V lost 1 base and J lost 2, with 12 bases in between. The CDR3 runs 15 residues. The CDR3 loop is CASSLEGQAAYEQYF. For the CDR3, the DNA is TGTGCCAGCAGCTTAGAAGGCCAAGCGGCCTACGAGCAGTACTTC.

In its sample, this clone was seen a few times. This rearrangement joins TRBV30 to TRBJ1-5; 10 bases are shared with TRBD1. CDR3 size: 14 residues. The germline CDR1 and CDR2 sequences are GTSNPN and SVGIG (reference sequence). V shed 5 bases and J 7 bases; nucleotides not matched to a gene: 8. CDR3 loop: CAWALGQGQQPQHF. CDR3 in DNA: TGTGCCTGGGCCTTGGGACAGGGGCAACAGCCCCAGCATTTT.

V usage is TRBV10-3 and J usage is TRBJ1-2, with unresolved D. Germline V CDR1 and CDR2: ENHRY, SYGVKD. V lost 4 bases and J 3 bases, leaving 18 bases between the germline ends. The CDR3 has 16 amino acids. For the CDR3, the DNA is TGTGCCATCAGTGTCCCCTCCCGTAGCACGGACTATGGCTACACCTTC. Translating gives CAISVPSRSTDYGYTF.

The count of this clone is one. The chain carries TRBV9 and TRBJ2-7, with 9 bases lining up with TRBD1. The CDR3 extends over 15 amino acids. Germline loops: CDR1 SGDLS, CDR2 YYNGEE. V shed 3 bases and J 6 bases; nucleotides not matched to a gene: 10. CDR3 nucleotides: TGTGCCAGCAGCGGGACAGGGACAGGGCTTCTCGAGCAGTACTTC. Translated, it gives CASSGTGTGLLEQYF.

The CDR3 region is CASSLRGAGGNYGYTF. Here the CDR3 DNA reads TGTGCCAGCAGCTTACGCGGAGCGGGCGGTAACTATGGCTACACCTTC. The rearrangement links TRBV7-2 to TRBJ1-2; D gene uncertain. Germline V lookup: CDR1 SGHTA, CDR2 FQGNSA. The length of the CDR3 is 16 residues. The V and J ends lost 2 bases and 1 base respectively, with 14 bases between them.

The chain uses TRBV6-1 and TRBJ2-7; TRBD1 agrees at 9 bases. CDR3 length: 17 residues. Germline CDR1 is MNHNS and CDR2 is SASEGT. V gave up 3 bases and J gave up 4 bases; unmatched junction bases: 13. The CDR3 DNA sequence: TGTGCCAGCAGTGAGGGACAGGGTCTTCTGAAAGGGTACGAGCAGTACTTC. It yields the protein CASSEGQGLLKGYEQYF.

The rearrangement uses TRBV9 and TRBJ2-7; maybe TRBD2 (6 bases). The V and J ends lost 3 bases and 6 bases respectively, with 19 bases between them. The germline V gene has CDR1 SGDLS and CDR2 YYNGEE. This CDR3 is 15 amino acids long. The chain's CDR3 is CASSARSGGSSEQYF. DNA of the CDR3: TGTGCCAGCAGCGCCAGGTCTGGAGGGAGTAGCGAGCAGTACTTC.

This rearrangement joins TRBV19 to TRBJ2-1, with D perhaps TRBD2 (7 bases). The germline V and J ends were trimmed by 5 bases and 10 bases, with 15 bases remaining between them. There are 13 residues in the CDR3. Germline CDR1 is LNHDA and CDR2 is SQIVND (reference sequence). The CDR3: CASSPYPGGEQFF. The CDR3 coding sequence is TGTGCCAGTAGTCCCTATCCGGGGGGCGAGCAGTTCTTC.

The chain couples TRBV7-2 to TRBJ1-5; the match to TRBD1 covers 7 bases. CDR3 size: 15 residues. V dropped 5 bases and J dropped 5; count of bases not matched to a gene: 9. Germline V gives CDR1 SGHTA, CDR2 FQGNSA. The CDR3 region is CASSPSGTDDQPQHF. The CDR3 DNA is TGTGCCAGCAGCCCGTCGGGGACAGACGATCAGCCCCAGCATTTT.

This chain links TRBV10-3 with TRBJ1-1; D unresolved. This CDR3 is built from 15 residues. Looked up from germline, CDR1 is ENHRY and CDR2 is SYGVKD. The V and J ends lost 3 bases and 1 base respectively, with 12 bases between them. The CDR3 is CAISDAQTANTEAFF. The CDR3 nucleotides are TGTGCCATCAGTGATGCACAAACAGCGAACACTGAAGCTTTCTTT.

The rearrangement joins TRBV5-1 to TRBJ2-2; 12 bases line up with TRBD2. The CDR3 extends over 18 amino acids. Unmatched junction bases numbered 9, after V lost 1 base and J lost 5 bases. Germline assignment: CDR1 SGHRS and CDR2 YFSETQ. This CDR3 is CASSLLPSGGAGTGELFF. The CDR3 nucleotides are TGCGCCAGCAGCTTGCTCCCTAGCGGGGGGGCCGGTACCGGGGAGCTGTTTTTT. Full variable domain (remainder filled in from reference TRBV5-1 and TRBJ2-2): KAGVTQTPRYLIKTRGQQVTLSCSPISGHRSVSWYQQTPGQGLQFLFEYFSETQRNKGNFPGRFSGRQFSNSRSEMNVSTLELGDSALYLCASSLLPSGGAGTGELFFGEGSRLTVL.